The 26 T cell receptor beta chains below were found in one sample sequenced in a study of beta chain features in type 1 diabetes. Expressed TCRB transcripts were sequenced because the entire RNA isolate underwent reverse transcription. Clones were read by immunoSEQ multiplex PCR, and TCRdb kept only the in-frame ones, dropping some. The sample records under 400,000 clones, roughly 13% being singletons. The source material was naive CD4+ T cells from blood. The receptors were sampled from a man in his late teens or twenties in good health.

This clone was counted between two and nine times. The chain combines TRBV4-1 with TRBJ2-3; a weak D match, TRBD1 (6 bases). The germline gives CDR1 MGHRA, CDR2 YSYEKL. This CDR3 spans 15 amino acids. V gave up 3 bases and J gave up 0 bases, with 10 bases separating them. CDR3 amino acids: CASSQTGSSTDTQYF. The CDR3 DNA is TGCGCCAGCAGCCAGACAGGATCTAGCACAGATACGCAGTATTTT.

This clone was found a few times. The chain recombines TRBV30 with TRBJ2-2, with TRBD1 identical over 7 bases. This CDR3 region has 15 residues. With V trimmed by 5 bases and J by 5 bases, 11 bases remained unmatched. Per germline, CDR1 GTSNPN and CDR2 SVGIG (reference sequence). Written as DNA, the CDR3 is TGTGCCTGGGCGCTTTTGTGGGACAGAACCGGGGAGCTGTTTTTT. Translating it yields CAWALLWDRTGELFF.

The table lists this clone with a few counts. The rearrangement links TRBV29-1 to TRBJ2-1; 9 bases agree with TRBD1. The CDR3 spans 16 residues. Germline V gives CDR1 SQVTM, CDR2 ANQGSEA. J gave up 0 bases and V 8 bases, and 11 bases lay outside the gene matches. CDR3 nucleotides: TGCAGCTCCCGCACAGGGGGCGCGGACTCCTACAATGAGCAGTTCTTC. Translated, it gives CSSRTGGADSYNEQFF.

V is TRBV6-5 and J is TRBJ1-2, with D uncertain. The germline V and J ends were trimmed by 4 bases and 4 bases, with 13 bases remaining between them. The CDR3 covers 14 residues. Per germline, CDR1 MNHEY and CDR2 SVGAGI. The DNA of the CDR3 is TGTGCCAGCAGTTCATCCCCCGCTATCTATGGCTACACCTTC. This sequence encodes CASSSSPAIYGYTF.

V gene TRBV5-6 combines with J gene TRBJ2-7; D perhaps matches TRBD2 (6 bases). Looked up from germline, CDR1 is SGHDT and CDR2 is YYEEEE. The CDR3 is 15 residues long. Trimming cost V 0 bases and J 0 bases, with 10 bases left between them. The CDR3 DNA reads TGTGCCAGCAGCTTGGGTGCTAGCGCCTCCTACGAGCAGTACTTC. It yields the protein CASSLGASASYEQYF. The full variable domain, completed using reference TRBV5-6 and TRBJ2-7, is DAGVTQSPTHLIKTRGQQVTLRCSPKSGHDTVSWYQQALGQGPQFIFQYYEEEERQRGNFPDRFSGHQFPNYSSELNVNALLLGDSALYLCASSLGASASYEQYFGPGTRLTVT.

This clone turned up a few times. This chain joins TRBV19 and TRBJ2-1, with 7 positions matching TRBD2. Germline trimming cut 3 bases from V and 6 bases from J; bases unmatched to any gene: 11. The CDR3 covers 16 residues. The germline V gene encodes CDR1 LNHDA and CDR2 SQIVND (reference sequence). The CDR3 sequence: CASSIRGTPGGNEQFF. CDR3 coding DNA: TGTGCCAGTAGTATCCGGGGGACCCCGGGGGGCAATGAGCAGTTCTTC.

DNA of the CDR3: TGTGCCAGCAAAACCGTCCAGGGGGCGGACACTGAAGCTTTCTTT. Amino acid sequence: CASKTVQGADTEAFF. V usage is TRBV6-5 and J usage is TRBJ1-1; 8 positions agree with TRBD1. CDR3 length equals 15 residues. V shed 7 bases, J shed 3 bases, and the junction held 10 bases outside the gene matches. Germline values: CDR1 MNHEY, CDR2 SVGAGI.

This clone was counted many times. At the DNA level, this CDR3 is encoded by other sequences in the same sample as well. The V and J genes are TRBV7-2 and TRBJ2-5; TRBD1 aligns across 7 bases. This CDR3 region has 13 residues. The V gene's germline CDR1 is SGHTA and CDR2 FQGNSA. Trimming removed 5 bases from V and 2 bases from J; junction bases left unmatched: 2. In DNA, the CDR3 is TGTGCCAGCAGCCGGGGACAGCAAGAGACCCAGTACTTC. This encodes CASSRGQQETQYF.

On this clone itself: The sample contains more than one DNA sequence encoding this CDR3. The CDR3 protein is CASSSTVNTEAFF. In DNA form, the CDR3 reads TGTGCCAGTAGTTCGACAGTTAACACTGAAGCTTTCTTT. The chain has TRBV19 and TRBJ1-1; D is possibly TRBD1 (5 bases). This CDR3 is 13 amino acids long. The germline V gene has CDR1 LNHDA and CDR2 SQIVND (reference sequence). Trimming shortened V by 5 bases and J by 2 bases, and 9 bases separated the two germline ends.

CDR3 bases: TGTGCCAGCAGTGACTCCTTCCGAAGGGGGCTCTATGGCTACACCTTC. The encoded protein is CASSDSFRRGLYGYTF. V usage is TRBV6-4 and J usage is TRBJ1-2; 7 positions agree with TRBD1. The trim removed 0 bases at V and 4 bases at J, leaving 8 bases unmatched. Germline V gene lookup returns CDR1 MRHNA and CDR2 SNTAGT. There are 16 residues in the CDR3.

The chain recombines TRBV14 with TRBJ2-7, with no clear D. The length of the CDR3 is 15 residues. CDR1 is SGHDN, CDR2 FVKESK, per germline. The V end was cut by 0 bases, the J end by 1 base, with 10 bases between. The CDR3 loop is CASSQDRSGSYEQYF. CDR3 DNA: TGTGCCAGCAGCCAAGATCGATCAGGTTCCTACGAGCAGTACTTC.

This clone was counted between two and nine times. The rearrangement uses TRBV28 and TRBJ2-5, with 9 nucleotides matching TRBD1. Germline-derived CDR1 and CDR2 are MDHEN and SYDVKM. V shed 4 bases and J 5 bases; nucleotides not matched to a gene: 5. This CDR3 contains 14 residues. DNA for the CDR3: TGTGCCAGCAGTTACGGGGGGACAGGGGAGACCCAGTACTTC. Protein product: CASSYGGTGETQYF. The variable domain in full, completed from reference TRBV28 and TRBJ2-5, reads DVKVTQSSRYLVKRTGEKVFLECVQDMDHENMFWYRQDPGLGLRLIYFSYDVKMKEKGDIPEGYSVSREKKERFSLILESASTNQTSMYLCASSYGGTGETQYFGPGTRLLVL.

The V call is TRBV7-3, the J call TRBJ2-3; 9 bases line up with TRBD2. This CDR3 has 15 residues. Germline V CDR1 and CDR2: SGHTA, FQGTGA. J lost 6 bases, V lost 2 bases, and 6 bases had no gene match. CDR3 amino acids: CASSLLAGEVDTQYF. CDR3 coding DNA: TGTGCCAGCAGCTTATTAGCGGGAGAGGTGGATACGCAGTATTTT. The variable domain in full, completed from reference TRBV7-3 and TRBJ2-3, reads GAGVSQTPSNKVTEKGKYVELRCDPISGHTALYWYRQSLGQGPEFLIYFQGTGAADDSGLPNDRFFAVRPEGSVSTLKIQRTERGDSAVYLCASSLLAGEVDTQYFGPGTRLTVL.

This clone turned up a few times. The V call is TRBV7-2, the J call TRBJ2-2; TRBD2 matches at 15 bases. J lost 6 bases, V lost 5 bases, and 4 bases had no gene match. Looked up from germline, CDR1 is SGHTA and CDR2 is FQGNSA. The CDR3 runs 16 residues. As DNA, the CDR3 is TGTGCCAGCAGCCGGACTAGCGGGGGGGCCGCCGGGGAGCTGTTTTTT. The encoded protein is CASSRTSGGAAGELFF.

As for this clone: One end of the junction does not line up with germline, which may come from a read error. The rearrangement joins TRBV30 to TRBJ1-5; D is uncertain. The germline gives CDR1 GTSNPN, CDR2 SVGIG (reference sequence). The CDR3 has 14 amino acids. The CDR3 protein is CAWSQAQLNHPQHF. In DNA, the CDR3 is TGTGCCTGGAGTCAGGCGCAGCTTAATCATCCCCAGCATTTT.

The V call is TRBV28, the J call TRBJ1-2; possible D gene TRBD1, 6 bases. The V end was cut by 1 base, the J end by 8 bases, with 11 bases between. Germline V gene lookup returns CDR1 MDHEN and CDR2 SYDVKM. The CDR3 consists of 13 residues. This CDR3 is CASSLYRVGGYTF. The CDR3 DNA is TGTGCCAGCAGTTTATACAGGGTGGGAGGCTACACCTTC.

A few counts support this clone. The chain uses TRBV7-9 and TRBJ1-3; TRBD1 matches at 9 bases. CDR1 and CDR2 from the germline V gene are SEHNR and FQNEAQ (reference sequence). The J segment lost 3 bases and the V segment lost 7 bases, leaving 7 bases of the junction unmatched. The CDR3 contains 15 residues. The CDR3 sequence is CASTWTGDGGNTIYF. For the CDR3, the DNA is TGTGCCAGCACCTGGACAGGGGACGGTGGAAACACCATATATTTT. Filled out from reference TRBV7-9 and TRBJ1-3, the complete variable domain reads DTGVSQNPRHKITKRGQNVTFRCDPISEHNRLYWYRQTLGQGPEFLTYFQNEAQLEKSRLLSDRFSAERPKGSFSTLEIQRTEQGDSAMYLCASTWTGDGGNTIYFGEGSWLTVV.

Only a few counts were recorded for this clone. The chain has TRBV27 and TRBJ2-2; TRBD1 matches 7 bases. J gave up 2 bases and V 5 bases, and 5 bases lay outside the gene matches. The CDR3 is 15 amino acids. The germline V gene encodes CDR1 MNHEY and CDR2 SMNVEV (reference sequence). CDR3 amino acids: CASSLQGVNTGELFF. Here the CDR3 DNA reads TGTGCCAGCAGTCTTCAGGGGGTAAACACCGGGGAGCTGTTTTTT.

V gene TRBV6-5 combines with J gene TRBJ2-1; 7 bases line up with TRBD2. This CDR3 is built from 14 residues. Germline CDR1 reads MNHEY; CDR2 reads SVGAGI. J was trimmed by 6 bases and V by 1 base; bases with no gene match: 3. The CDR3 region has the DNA TGTGCCAGCAGTTACTTAGCGGGTGTCAATGAGCAGTTCTTC. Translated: CASSYLAGVNEQFF.

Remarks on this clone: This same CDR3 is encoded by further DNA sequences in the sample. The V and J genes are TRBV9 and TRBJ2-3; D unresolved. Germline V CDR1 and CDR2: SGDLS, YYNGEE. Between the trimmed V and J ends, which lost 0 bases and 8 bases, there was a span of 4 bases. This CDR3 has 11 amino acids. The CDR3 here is CASSVAGTQYF. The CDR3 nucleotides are TGTGCCAGCAGCGTAGCCGGTACGCAGTATTTT.

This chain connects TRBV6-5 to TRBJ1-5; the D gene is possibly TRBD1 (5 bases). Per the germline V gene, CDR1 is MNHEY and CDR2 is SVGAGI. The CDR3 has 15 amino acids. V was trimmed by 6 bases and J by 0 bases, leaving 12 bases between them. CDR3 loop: CASSRGGISNQPQHF. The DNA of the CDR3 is TGTGCCAGCAGCCGTGGGGGGATTAGCAATCAGCCCCAGCATTTT.

The CDR3 bases are TGTGCCAGCAGCGTATCACACACCAACTATGGCTACACCTTC. Its protein product is CASSVSHTNYGYTF. The rearrangement uses TRBV9 and TRBJ1-2; no clear D gene. Between the trimmed V and J ends, which lost 1 base and 2 bases, there was a span of 9 bases. CDR1 and CDR2 (germline): SGDLS, YYNGEE. The CDR3 has 14 residues.

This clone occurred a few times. CDR3 DNA sequence: TGTGCCAGCAGTTTACCCGCCTTGACAGGGAGGCCTGAAGCTTTCTTT. Translating gives CASSLPALTGRPEAFF. The V gene is TRBV28, the J gene TRBJ1-1; TRBD1 aligns across 7 bases. Germline V lookup: CDR1 MDHEN, CDR2 SYDVKM. This CDR3 contains 16 residues. V was clipped by 2 bases and J by 6 bases; unmatched bases: 12.

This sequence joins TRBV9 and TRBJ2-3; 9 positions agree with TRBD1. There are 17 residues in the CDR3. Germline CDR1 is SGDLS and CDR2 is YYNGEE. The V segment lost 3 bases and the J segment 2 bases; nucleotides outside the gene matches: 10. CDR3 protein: CASSAGIGTGLTDTQYF. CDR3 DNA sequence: TGTGCCAGCAGCGCCGGAATAGGGACAGGGCTCACAGATACGCAGTATTTT.

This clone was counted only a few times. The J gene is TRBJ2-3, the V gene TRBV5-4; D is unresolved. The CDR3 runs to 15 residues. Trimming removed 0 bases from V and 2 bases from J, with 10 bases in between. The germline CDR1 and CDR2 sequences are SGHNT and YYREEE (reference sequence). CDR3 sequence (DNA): TGTGCCAGCAGCTTGGTGTTAGCCGTCACAGATACGCAGTATTTT. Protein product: CASSLVLAVTDTQYF.

CDR3 residues: CASSRPGQGKTGELFF. The CDR3 DNA reads as TGTGCCAGCAGCCGTCCGGGACAGGGTAAAACCGGGGAGCTGTTTTTT. This chain uses TRBV5-4 with TRBJ2-2, with 9 bases that match TRBD1. The CDR3 runs to 16 residues. V lost 4 bases and J lost 5; bases outside the gene matches: 9. Germline V gene lookup returns CDR1 SGHNT and CDR2 YYREEE (reference sequence).